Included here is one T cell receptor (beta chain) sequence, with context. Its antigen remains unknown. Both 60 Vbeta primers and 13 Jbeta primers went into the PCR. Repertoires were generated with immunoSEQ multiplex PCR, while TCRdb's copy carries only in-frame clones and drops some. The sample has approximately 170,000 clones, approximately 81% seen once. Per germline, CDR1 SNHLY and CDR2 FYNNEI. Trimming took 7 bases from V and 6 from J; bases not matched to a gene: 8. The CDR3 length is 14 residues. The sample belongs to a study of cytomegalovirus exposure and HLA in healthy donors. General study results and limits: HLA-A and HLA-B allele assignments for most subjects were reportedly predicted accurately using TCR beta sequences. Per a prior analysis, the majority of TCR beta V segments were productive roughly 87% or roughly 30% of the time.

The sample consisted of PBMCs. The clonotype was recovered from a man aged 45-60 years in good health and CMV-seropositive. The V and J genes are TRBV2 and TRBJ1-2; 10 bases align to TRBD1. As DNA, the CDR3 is TGTGCCAGCAACCGGGACAGGGGACTGAATGGCTACACCTTC. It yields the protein CASNRDRGLNGYTF.